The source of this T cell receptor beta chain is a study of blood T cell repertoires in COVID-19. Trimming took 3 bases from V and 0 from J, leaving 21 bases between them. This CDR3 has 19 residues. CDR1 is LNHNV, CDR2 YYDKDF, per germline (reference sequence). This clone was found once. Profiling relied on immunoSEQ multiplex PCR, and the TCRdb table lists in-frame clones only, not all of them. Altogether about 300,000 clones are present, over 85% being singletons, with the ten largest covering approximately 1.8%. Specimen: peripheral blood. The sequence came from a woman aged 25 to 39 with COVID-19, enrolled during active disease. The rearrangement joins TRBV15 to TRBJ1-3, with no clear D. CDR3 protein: CATSRRYSGGVYSGNTIYF. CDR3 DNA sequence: TGTGCCACCAGCAGGCGTTACTCGGGCGGGGTTTACTCTGGAAACACCATATATTTT.